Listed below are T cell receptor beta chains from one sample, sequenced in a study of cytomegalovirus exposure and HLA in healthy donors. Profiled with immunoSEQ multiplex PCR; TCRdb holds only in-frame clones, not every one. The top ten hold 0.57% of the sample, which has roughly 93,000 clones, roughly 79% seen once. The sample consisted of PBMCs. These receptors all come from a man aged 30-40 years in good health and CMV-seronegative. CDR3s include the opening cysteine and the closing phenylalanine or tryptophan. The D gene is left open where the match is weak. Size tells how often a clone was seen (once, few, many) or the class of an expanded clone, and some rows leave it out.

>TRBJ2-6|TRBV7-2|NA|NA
TGTGCCAGCAGCGGTACAACGGGGGCCAACGTCCTGACTTTC
CASSGTTGANVLTF
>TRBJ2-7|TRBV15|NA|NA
TGTGCCACCAGCAGGGGTGGGGCCGTTAGCTCCTACGAGCAGTACTTC
CATSRGGAVSSYEQYF
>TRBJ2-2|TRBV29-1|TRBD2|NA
TGCAGCGGCATATTGACTAGCGGTAACACCGGGGAGCTGTTTTTT
CSGILTSGNTGELFF
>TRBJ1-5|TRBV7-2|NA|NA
TGTGCCAGCAGCTTACTTGCGCAGCCCCAGCATTTT
CASSLLAQPQHF
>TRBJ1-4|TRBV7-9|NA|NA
TGTGCCAGCAGCTTAGCGTTAACCGGGTTTGAGAAACTGTTTTTT
CASSLALTGFEKLFF
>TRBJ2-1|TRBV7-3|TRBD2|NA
TGTGCCAGCAGCTTTACAGGGACTAGCGGGCATGAGCAGTTCTTC
CASSFTGTSGHEQFF
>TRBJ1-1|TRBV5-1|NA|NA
TGCGCCAGCAGCTTGGTTCAGGCAGGAGGTACTGAAGCTTTCTTT
CASSLVQAGGTEAFF
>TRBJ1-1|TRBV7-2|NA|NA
TGTGCCAGCAGCCAGCAGGATTTGCTTTGGGCTTTCTTT
CASSQQDLLWAFF
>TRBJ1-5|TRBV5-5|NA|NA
TGTGCCAGCAGCTTTCGGCAGGGAAGCAATCAGCCCCAGCATTTT
CASSFRQGSNQPQHF
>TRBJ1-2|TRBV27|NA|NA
TGTGCCAGCACCCAGGGTCTAGGCTATGGCTACACCTTC
CASTQGLGYGYTF
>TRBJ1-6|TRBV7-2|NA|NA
TGTGCCAGCAGCTTAGGAAGGGGCGTACCCCTCCACTTT
CASSLGRGVPLHF
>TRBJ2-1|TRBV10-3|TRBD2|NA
TGTGCCATCAGTGAAGGACTAGCGGGAGTCAATGAGCAGTTCTTC
CAISEGLAGVNEQFF
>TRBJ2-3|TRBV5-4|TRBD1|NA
TGTGCCAGCAGCCCCCGGGACAGGCACGATACGCAGTATTTT
CASSPRDRHDTQYF
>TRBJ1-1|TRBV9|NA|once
TGTGCCAGCACTCGGGACTCGGACACTGAAGCTTTCTTT
CASTRDSDTEAFF
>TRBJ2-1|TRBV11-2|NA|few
TGTGCCAGCAGCATGAGAACTAGCTCCTACAATGAGCAGTTCTTC
CASSMRTSSYNEQFF
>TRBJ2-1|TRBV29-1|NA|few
TGCAGCGTCCACGGGGCCTACAATGAGCAGTTCTTC
CSVHGAYNEQFF
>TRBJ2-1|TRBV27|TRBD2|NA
TGTGCCAGCAGTTTAGCTAGCGGGAGGTTGTACAATGAGCAGTTCTTC
CASSLASGRLYNEQFF
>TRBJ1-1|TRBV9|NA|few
TGTGCCAGCAGCGACGCAGGGGTACATACTGAAGCTTTCTTT
CASSDAGVHTEAFF
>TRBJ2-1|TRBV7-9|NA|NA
TGTGCCAGCACCCTAAGTGTGGGGGGTGAGCAGTTCTTC
CASTLSVGGEQFF
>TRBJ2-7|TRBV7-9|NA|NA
TGTGCCAGCAGCTCCGTAACCTACGAGCAGTACTTC
CASSSVTYEQYF
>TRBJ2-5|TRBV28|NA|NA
TGTGCCAGCAGTTTATCGGGGACCCAGTACTTC
CASSLSGTQYF
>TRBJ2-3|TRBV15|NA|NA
TGTGCCACCCGTTATCAGGGGTTATCCACAGATACGCAGTATTTT
CATRYQGLSTDTQYF
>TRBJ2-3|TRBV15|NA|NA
TGTGCCACCAGCAGTTACAGGGTAACAGATACGCAGTATTTT
CATSSYRVTDTQYF
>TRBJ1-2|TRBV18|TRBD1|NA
TGTGCCAGCTCACCAATCACAGGGGCAGCTAACTATGGCTACACCTTC
CASSPITGAANYGYTF